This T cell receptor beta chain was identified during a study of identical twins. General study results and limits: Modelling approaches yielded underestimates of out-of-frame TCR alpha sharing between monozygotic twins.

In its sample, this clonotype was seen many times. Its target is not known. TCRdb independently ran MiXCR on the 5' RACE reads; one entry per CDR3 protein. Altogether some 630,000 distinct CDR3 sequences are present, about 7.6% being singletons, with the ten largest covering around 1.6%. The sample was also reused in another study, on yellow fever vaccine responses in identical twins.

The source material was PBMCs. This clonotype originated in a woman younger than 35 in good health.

The CDR3 protein is CASTITGGAGDTQYF. In DNA, the CDR3 is TGTGCCAGCACTATCACAGGGGGCGCGGGAGATACGCAGTATTTT. V and J are TRBV12-3 or TRBV12-4 and TRBJ2-3; 9 bases are a match to TRBD1. Trimming removed 7 bases from V and 5 bases from J; junction bases left unmatched: 10. There are 15 residues in the CDR3.